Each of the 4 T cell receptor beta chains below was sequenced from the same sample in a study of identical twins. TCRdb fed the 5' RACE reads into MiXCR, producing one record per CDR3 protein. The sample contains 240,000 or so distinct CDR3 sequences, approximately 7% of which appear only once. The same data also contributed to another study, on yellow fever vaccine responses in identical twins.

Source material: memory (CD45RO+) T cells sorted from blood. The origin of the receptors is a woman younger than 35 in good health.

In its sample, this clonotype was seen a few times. The CDR3 is CASSLSPGLAGAYEQYF. CDR3 DNA sequence: TGTGCCAGCAGTCTTAGTCCTGGACTAGCGGGAGCATACGAGCAGTACTTC. V and J are TRBV13 and TRBJ2-7; 13 nucleotides align to TRBD2. This CDR3 contains 17 residues. Germline loops: CDR1 PRHDT, CDR2 FYEKMQ (reference sequence). J gave up 4 bases and V 6 bases, and 12 bases lay outside the gene matches.

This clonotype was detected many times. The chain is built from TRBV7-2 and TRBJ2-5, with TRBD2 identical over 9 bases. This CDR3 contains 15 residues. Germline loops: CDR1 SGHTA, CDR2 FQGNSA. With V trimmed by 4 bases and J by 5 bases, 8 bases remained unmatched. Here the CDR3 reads CASSSARGGTETQYF. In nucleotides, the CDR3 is TGTGCCAGCAGCTCCGCGCGGGGGGGCACGGAGACCCAGTACTTC.

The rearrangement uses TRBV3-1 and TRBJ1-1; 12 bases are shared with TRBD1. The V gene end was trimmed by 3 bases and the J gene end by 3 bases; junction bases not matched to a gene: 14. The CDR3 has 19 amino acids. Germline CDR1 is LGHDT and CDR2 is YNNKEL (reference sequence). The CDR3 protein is CASSHINAGTGGRDTEAFF. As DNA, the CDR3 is TGTGCCAGCAGCCACATCAACGCCGGGACAGGGGGCAGGGACACTGAAGCTTTCTTT.

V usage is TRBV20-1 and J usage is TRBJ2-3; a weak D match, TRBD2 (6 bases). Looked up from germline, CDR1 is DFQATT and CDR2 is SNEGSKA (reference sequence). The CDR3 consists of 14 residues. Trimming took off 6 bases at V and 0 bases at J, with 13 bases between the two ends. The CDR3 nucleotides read TGCAGTGCCTCAACTAGCAGTAGCACAGATACGCAGTATTTT. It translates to CSASTSSSTDTQYF.